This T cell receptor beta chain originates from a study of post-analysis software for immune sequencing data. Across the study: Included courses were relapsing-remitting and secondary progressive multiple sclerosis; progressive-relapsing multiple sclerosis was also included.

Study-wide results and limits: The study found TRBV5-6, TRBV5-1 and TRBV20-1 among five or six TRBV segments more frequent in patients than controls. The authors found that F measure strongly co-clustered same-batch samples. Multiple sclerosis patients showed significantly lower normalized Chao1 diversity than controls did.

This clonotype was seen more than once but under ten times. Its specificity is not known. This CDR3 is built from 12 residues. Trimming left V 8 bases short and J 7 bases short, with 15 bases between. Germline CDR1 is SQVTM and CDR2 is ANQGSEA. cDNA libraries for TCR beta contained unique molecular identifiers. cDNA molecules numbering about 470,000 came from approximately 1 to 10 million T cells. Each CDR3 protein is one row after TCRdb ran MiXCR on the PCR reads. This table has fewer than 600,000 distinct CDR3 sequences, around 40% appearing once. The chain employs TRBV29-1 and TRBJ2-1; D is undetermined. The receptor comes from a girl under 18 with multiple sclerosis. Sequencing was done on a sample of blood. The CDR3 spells CSSAKLVNEQFF. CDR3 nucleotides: TGCAGCTCAGCCAAATTAGTAAATGAGCAGTTCTTC.